A selection of T cell receptor beta chains follows, all from one sample in a study of T cells after somatic rescue of genetic block. Clones were read by immunoSEQ multiplex PCR, and TCRdb kept only the in-frame ones, dropping some. The sample contains about 63,000 clones, about 90% of which appear only once. Sequencing used peripheral blood mononuclear cells (PBMCs). Every receptor here comes from a man aged 40-50 years. Each CDR3 is given with its conserved first and last residue. The D gene is left open where the match is weak. Rows give clone size only sometimes, using once, few, many, or a class for an expanded clone.

TRBD1,NA,TRBV19,TRBJ2-3,CATTGQNTDTQYF,TGTGCCACCACGGGACAGAACACAGATACGCAGTATTTT
NA,NA,TRBV28,TRBJ2-7,CASSPPGTPYEQYF,TGTGCCAGCAGCCCACCGGGGACTCCCTACGAGCAGTACTTC
NA,NA,TRBV5-5,TRBJ2-1,CASSLSGHYNEQFF,TGTGCCAGCAGCTTGTCCGGGCACTACAATGAGCAGTTCTTC
TRBD2,NA,TRBV6-1,TRBJ2-1,CASSQEGRGLNEQFF,TGTGCCAGTTCCCAGGAAGGGAGGGGCCTTAATGAGCAGTTCTTC
TRBD2,NA,TRBV4-2,TRBJ2-1,CASSQEGLAGDNEQFF,TGTGCCAGCAGCCAAGAAGGGCTAGCGGGGGACAATGAGCAGTTCTTC
NA,NA,TRBV7-9,TRBJ1-5,CASSLIPPWERNQPQHF,TGTGCCAGCAGCTTAATCCCCCCTTGGGAGCGCAATCAGCCCCAGCATTTT
NA,NA,TRBV19,TRBJ1-5,CASSIVGSNQPQHF,TGTGCCAGTAGTATAGTGGGTAGCAATCAGCCCCAGCATTTT
TRBD1,few,TRBV23-1,TRBJ1-5,CASSQGTDSQPQHF,TGCGCCAGCAGTCAAGGGACAGACAGCCAGCCCCAGCATTTT
TRBD2,NA,TRBV5-4,TRBJ2-2,CASRTVAGRIPGELFF,TGTGCCAGCAGAACCGTAGCGGGAAGGATACCCGGGGAGCTGTTTTTT
TRBD1,few,TRBV19,TRBJ1-1,CASSPTDRVGTEAFF,TGTGCCAGTAGTCCCACGGACAGGGTGGGTACTGAAGCTTTCTTT
TRBD1,NA,TRBV13,TRBJ2-1,CASSLVGQGPNEQFF,TGTGCCAGCAGCTTAGTCGGACAGGGGCCCAATGAGCAGTTCTTC
NA,NA,TRBV28,TRBJ1-2,CASSLLNYRVGYGYTF,TGTGCCAGCAGTTTGCTCAACTACAGGGTCGGATATGGCTACACCTTC
NA,NA,TRBV20-1,TRBJ2-7,CSARAAYEQYF,TGCAGTGCTAGAGCCGCCTACGAGCAGTACTTC
NA,NA,TRBV12-1,TRBJ1-3,CASRSEQGEAQQGNTIYF,TGTGCCAGCCGATCCGAACAGGGAGAAGCTCAACAGGGAAACACCATATATTTT
NA,NA,TRBV4-1,TRBJ2-7,CASSQVLGSYEQYF,TGCGCCAGCAGCCAAGTCCTGGGGTCCTACGAGCAGTACTTC
TRBD1,NA,TRBV2,TRBJ2-1,CASSRSATGVNEQFF,TGTGCCAGCAGTCGCTCCGCAACAGGGGTCAATGAGCAGTTCTTC
NA,NA,TRBV15,TRBJ1-5,CATSRDLGTQPQHF,TGTGCCACCAGCAGAGATCTAGGGACTCAGCCCCAGCATTTT
NA,once,TRBV5-1,TRBJ1-4,CASSSVGGLEEKLFF,TGCGCCAGCAGCTCAGTAGGGGGATTGGAGGAAAAACTGTTTTTT
TRBD1,NA,TRBV6-5,TRBJ2-5,CASSYQGQAAETQYF,TGTGCCAGCAGTTACCAGGGACAGGCGGCAGAGACCCAGTACTTC
TRBD1,NA,TRBV6-5,TRBJ1-1,CASSRDRGRDTEAFF,TGTGCCAGCAGCAGGGACAGGGGGCGAGACACTGAAGCTTTCTTT
NA,NA,TRBV7-2,TRBJ2-1,CASSLARWGYNEQFF,TGTGCCAGCAGCTTAGCGCGATGGGGTTACAATGAGCAGTTCTTC
NA,NA,TRBV5-1,TRBJ2-3,CASSLAAGSVPDTQYF,TGCGCCAGCAGCTTGGCAGCAGGGTCCGTCCCAGATACGCAGTATTTT
NA,once,TRBV6-6,TRBJ1-2,CASSYSTGYGGYTF,TGTGCCAGCAGTTACTCGACGGGATATGGTGGCTACACCTTC
NA,once,TRBV7-8,TRBJ1-5,CASSSEGLYSNQPQHF,TGTGCCAGCAGCTCCGAAGGGCTGTATAGCAATCAGCCCCAGCATTTT
TRBD2,NA,TRBV7-6,TRBJ2-3,CASSSRVAGASTDTQYF,TGTGCCAGCAGCTCCAGAGTAGCGGGGGCTAGCACAGATACGCAGTATTTT
NA,NA,TRBV28,TRBJ2-3,CASSLETRSDTQYF,TGTGCCAGCTCTTTGGAGACGAGGTCAGATACGCAGTATTTT